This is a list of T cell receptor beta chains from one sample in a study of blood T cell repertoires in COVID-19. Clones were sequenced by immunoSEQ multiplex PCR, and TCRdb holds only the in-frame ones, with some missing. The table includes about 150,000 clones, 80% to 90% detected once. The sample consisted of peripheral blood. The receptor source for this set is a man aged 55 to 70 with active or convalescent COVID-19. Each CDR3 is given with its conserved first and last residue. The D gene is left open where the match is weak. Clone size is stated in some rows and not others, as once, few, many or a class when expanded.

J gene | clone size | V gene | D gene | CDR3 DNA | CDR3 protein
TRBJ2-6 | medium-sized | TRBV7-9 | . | TGTGCCAGCAGTACACAGGGACCTGGGTCTGTCCTGACTTTC | CASSTQGPGSVLTF
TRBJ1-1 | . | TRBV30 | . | TGTGCCTGGAGTGAGCCAGGGGACCGGACTGAAGCTTTCTTT | CAWSEPGDRTEAFF
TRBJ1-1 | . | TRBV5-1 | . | TGCGCCAGCAGCTTGGCCCAGGGGAACACTGAAGCTTTCTTT | CASSLAQGNTEAFF
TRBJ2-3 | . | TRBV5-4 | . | TGTGCCAGCAGCTTAGGGGGGGGGTCAGATACGCAGTATTTT | CASSLGGGSDTQYF
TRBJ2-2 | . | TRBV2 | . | TGTGCCAGCAGTTTAGGGGCGAACACCGGGGAGCTGTTTTTT | CASSLGANTGELFF
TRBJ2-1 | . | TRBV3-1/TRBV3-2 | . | TGTGCCAGCAGCCGTGGAACCCTGGGAGGGCAGTTCTTC | CASSRGTLGGQFF
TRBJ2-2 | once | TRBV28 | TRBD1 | TGTGCCAGCAGACGACAGGGGAACACCGGGGAGCTGTTTTTT | CASRRQGNTGELFF
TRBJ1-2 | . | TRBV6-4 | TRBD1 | TGTGCCAGCAGTGTCACAGGGGGTCCCCCCTATGGCTACACCTTC | CASSVTGGPPYGYTF
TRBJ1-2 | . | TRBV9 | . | TGTGCCAGCAGCGTAGACGGTAACTATGGCTACACCTTC | CASSVDGNYGYTF
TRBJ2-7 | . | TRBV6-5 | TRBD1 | TGTGCCAGCAGCCGATCCGGACAGGGGCGGTACGAGCAGTACTTC | CASSRSGQGRYEQYF
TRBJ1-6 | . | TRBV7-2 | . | TGTGCCAGCCAGGGCGAGTCAGGTGGCTCACCCCTCCACTTT | CASQGESGGSPLHF
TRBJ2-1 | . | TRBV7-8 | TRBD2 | TGTGCCAGCAGCTTAATCACGGCGGGAGGAGACAATGAGCAGTTCTTC | CASSLITAGGDNEQFF
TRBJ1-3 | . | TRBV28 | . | TGTGCCAGCAGTTTTGTTCTGGCAGGGCCTGGAAACACCATATATTTT | CASSFVLAGPGNTIYF
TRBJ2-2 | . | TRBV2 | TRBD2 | TGTGCCAGCAGTGATAGAGCGGGAGGACGAAATACCGGGGAGCTGTTTTTT | CASSDRAGGRNTGELFF